This T cell receptor (beta chain) comes out of a study of T cell responses to AZD1222 COVID-19 vaccine. Study results and caveats: Only a handful of AZD1222 recipients tested seropositive at baseline. Close to half of spike-specific TCRs reportedly recognize unmutated variant regions. The study found Spike-specific TCR breadth and depth rose after two AZD1222 doses. Females made up more of the donors, who were largely white British, and clonal diversity may have come out too low.

Regarding this clone: Its specificity is unknown.

Repertoires were generated with immunoSEQ multiplex PCR, while TCRdb's copy carries only in-frame clones and drops some. The table has some 200,000 clones, over 90% seen once. Sequencing was performed on peripheral blood, taken on day 0 of AZD1222 vaccination. The receptor comes from an adult in good health.

The CDR3 bases are TGTGCCAGCAGCTTGGGACTAGCGGGAGGGTTCTACGAGCAGTACTTC. Translation gives CASSLGLAGGFYEQYF. The rearrangement links TRBV5-4 to TRBJ2-7; TRBD2 agrees at 14 bases. Per the germline V gene, CDR1 is SGHNT and CDR2 is YYREEE (reference sequence). V was clipped by 0 bases and J by 3 bases; unmatched bases: 2. The length of the CDR3 is 16 residues.